The rows below give T cell receptor beta chains drawn from one sample of a study of OX40 agonist ivuxolimab in advanced cancers. Using immunoSEQ multiplex PCR, the repertoire was profiled, and TCRdb retains in-frame clones only, with some absent. In the table there are over 80,000 clones, approximately 90% of which are singletons. The specimen was CD4+ or CD8+ T cells sorted from blood, collected in a trial of the OX40 agonist ivuxolimab. The receptors derive from an adult with an advanced solid tumor such as melanoma, head and neck, liver or kidney cancer. The CDR3 runs from the conserved cysteine through the conserved F or W. A D gene is named only where the DNA matches it firmly. Expanded clones are given a class, and other clones once, few, many or no size at all.

- | few | TRBJ1-2 | TRBV28 | CASSRSGYGYTF | TGTGCCAGCAGCCGCTCGGGGTATGGCTACACCTTC
- | - | TRBJ2-6 | TRBV5-6 | CASSLVGGASSGANVLTF | TGTGCCAGCAGCTTGGTGGGGGGGGCATCGTCCGGTGCCAACGTCCTGACTTTC
- | - | TRBJ1-3 | TRBV11-2 | CASSAGFSGNTIYF | TGTGCCAGCAGCGCAGGGTTTTCTGGAAACACCATATATTTT
- | - | TRBJ2-3 | TRBV18 | CASSPLGDTQYF | TGTGCCAGCTCACCACTTGGAGATACGCAGTATTTT
- | - | TRBJ1-6 | TRBV7-6 | CASSLVPGSYNSPLHF | TGTGCCAGCAGCTTAGTCCCAGGGTCGTATAATTCACCCCTCCACTTT
- | - | TRBJ2-2 | TRBV14 | CASSQAGGTGELFF | TGTGCCAGCAGCCAAGCGGGCGGGACCGGGGAGCTGTTTTTT
- | - | TRBJ2-3 | TRBV15 | CATSRGRLSTDTQYF | TGTGCCACCAGCAGAGGGCGGCTCAGCACAGATACGCAGTATTTT
- | - | TRBJ2-7 | TRBV4-1 | CASSQETGPREQYF | TGCGCCAGCAGCCAAGAAACAGGCCCTCGGGAGCAGTACTTC
TRBD2 | - | TRBJ2-2 | TRBV9 | CASSSGTSGTGELFF | TGTGCCAGCAGCTCCGGGACTAGCGGGACCGGGGAGCTGTTTTTT
TRBD1 | - | TRBJ2-5 | TRBV6-6 | CATTGAIIQETQYF | TGTGCCACCACAGGGGCCATAATCCAAGAGACCCAGTACTTC
- | once | TRBJ1-2 | TRBV7-2 | CASGDYGYTF | TGTGCCAGCGGCGACTATGGCTACACCTTC
TRBD2 | - | TRBJ2-1 | TRBV6-1 | CASSLAGYSYNEQFF | TGTGCCAGCAGCCTAGCGGGGTACTCCTACAATGAGCAGTTCTTC
- | - | TRBJ2-7 | TRBV5-1 | CASSFDGSYEQYF | TGCGCCAGCAGCTTCGACGGAAGCTACGAGCAGTACTTC
- | - | TRBJ2-7 | TRBV9 | CASSPLGTSYEQYF | TGTGCCAGCAGCCCCCTCGGGACGTCCTACGAGCAGTACTTC
TRBD2 | - | TRBJ2-5 | TRBV7-2 | CASSLGLAGGGQETQYF | TGTGCCAGCAGCTTAGGACTAGCGGGAGGAGGGCAAGAGACCCAGTACTTC
TRBD1 | - | TRBJ2-1 | TRBV12-5 | CASGLEQGANEQFF | TGTGCTAGTGGTTTAGAACAGGGGGCTAATGAGCAGTTCTTC
TRBD2 | once | TRBJ2-3 | TRBV5-4 | CASSRIGTTLTDTQYF | TGTGCCAGCAGCAGGATCGGGACTACCCTAACAGATACGCAGTATTTT
TRBD2 | - | TRBJ2-1 | TRBV10-3 | CAISLAGGPKQFF | TGTGCCATCTCCCTAGCGGGAGGGCCTAAGCAGTTCTTC
TRBD1 | once | TRBJ2-5 | TRBV5-4 | CASSSTGGGGTQYF | TGTGCCAGCAGCTCAACAGGGGGAGGCGGGACCCAGTACTTC
TRBD2 | few | TRBJ2-7 | TRBV4-1 | CASSQEMTGTSGRTTYEQYF | TGCGCCAGCAGCCAAGAAATGACCGGGACTAGCGGGAGAACGACCTACGAGCAGTACTTC
TRBD2 | - | TRBJ2-2 | TRBV19 | CASSIDPERTSGNTGELFF | TGTGCCAGTAGTATTGACCCGGAAAGGACTAGCGGCAACACCGGGGAGCTGTTTTTT
TRBD1 | - | TRBJ2-1 | TRBV28 | CASSRGQGTYNEQFF | TGTGCCAGCAGCAGGGGACAGGGAACCTACAATGAGCAGTTCTTC
- | - | TRBJ2-5 | TRBV5-1 | CASSSIDGEETQYF | TGCGCCAGCAGCTCGATTGACGGTGAGGAGACCCAGTACTTC
- | - | TRBJ1-2 | TRBV6-1 | CASSAHGGPNYGYTF | TGTGCCAGCAGTGCCCATGGGGGACCCAACTATGGCTACACCTTC
TRBD1 | - | TRBJ1-2 | TRBV4-1 | CASSQTGGINYGYTF | TGCGCCAGCAGCCAAACAGGGGGGATTAACTATGGCTACACCTTC
- | once | TRBJ2-3 | TRBV6-1 | CASSETVADTQYF | TGTGCCAGCAGTGAAACGGTCGCAGATACGCAGTATTTT
TRBD1 | - | TRBJ2-5 | TRBV5-1 | CASSLRTGGTPETQYF | TGCGCCAGCAGCTTGAGGACAGGGGGCACCCCAGAGACCCAGTACTTC
- | - | TRBJ1-2 | TRBV2 | CASSRAGAGGGYTF | TGTGCCAGCTCCAGGGCGGGGGCGGGCGGTGGCTACACCTTC
TRBD1 | - | TRBJ2-7 | TRBV7-2 | CASSQDRGFDEQYF | TGTGCCAGCAGCCAGGACAGGGGGTTCGACGAGCAGTACTTC
- | - | TRBJ2-7 | TRBV7-8 | CASSPGAVYSYEQYF | TGTGCCAGCAGCCCCGGGGCAGTCTACTCCTACGAGCAGTACTTC
TRBD2 | - | TRBJ2-2 | TRBV5-4 | CASSPAGGMNTGELFF | TGTGCCAGCAGCCCAGCGGGAGGGATGAACACCGGGGAGCTGTTTTTT
- | - | TRBJ2-4 | TRBV18 | CASSLTGALAKNIQYF | TGTGCCAGCTCATTAACCGGGGCCCTAGCCAAAAACATTCAGTACTTC
- | - | TRBJ2-7 | TRBV18 | CASSPARMGEQYF | TGTGCCAGCTCACCAGCCCGGATGGGCGAGCAGTACTTC
- | - | TRBJ2-1 | TRBV19 | CASSIDLLRGLYNEQFF | TGTGCCAGTAGTATAGACCTTTTGAGGGGGTTGTACAATGAGCAGTTCTTC
- | - | TRBJ1-2 | TRBV7-2 | CASSPPGRVSGYTF | TGTGCCAGCAGCCCTCCAGGCAGGGTGAGTGGCTACACCTTC
- | - | TRBJ1-3 | TRBV28 | CASSLNTGNTIYF | TGTGCCAGCAGTTTAAACACTGGAAACACCATATATTTT
TRBD2 | - | TRBJ2-1 | TRBV7-9 | CASSRGLRTSGINEQFF | TGTGCCAGCAGTCGGGGTTTGCGGACTAGCGGAATCAATGAGCAGTTCTTC
- | - | TRBJ2-7 | TRBV5-1 | CASSLVGRDEQYF | TGCGCCAGCAGCTTGGTGGGCAGGGACGAGCAGTACTTC
- | - | TRBJ1-5 | TRBV15 | CATSREPQLSNQPQHF | TGTGCCACCAGCAGAGAACCGCAACTAAGCAATCAGCCCCAGCATTTT
- | - | TRBJ1-1 | TRBV21-1 | CASSKKGQILNTEAFF | TGTGCCAGCAGCAAAAAGGGACAGATATTGAACACTGAAGCTTTCTTT
TRBD2 | - | TRBJ2-1 | TRBV9 | CASSVLGTSVNEQFF | TGTGCCAGCAGCGTATTGGGGACTAGTGTCAATGAGCAGTTCTTC
- | - | TRBJ2-2 | TRBV7-3 | CASSLDGRNTGELFF | TGTGCCAGCAGCTTGGACGGGCGGAACACCGGGGAGCTGTTTTTT
- | - | TRBJ2-2 | TRBV18 | CASSQQGTGELFF | TGTGCCAGCTCACAACAGGGTACCGGGGAGCTGTTTTTT
- | - | TRBJ2-3 | TRBV9 | CASSSGATDTQYF | TGTGCCAGCAGCTCGGGGGCTACAGATACGCAGTATTTT
TRBD1 | - | TRBJ1-1 | TRBV7-2 | CASSLTGGQMNTEAFF | TGTGCCAGCAGCTTAACGGGGGGACAGATGAACACTGAAGCTTTCTTT
- | - | TRBJ2-5 | TRBV18 | CASSPRQLQETQYF | TGTGCCAGCTCACCACGACAGCTCCAAGAGACCCAGTACTTC
- | - | TRBJ2-7 | TRBV7-6 | CASSLSGYEQYF | TGTGCCAGCAGCTTATCGGGCTACGAGCAGTACTTC
- | - | TRBJ2-5 | TRBV4-3 | CASSQDLRQDGAETQYF | TGCGCCAGCAGCCAAGACCTAAGACAGGACGGGGCGGAGACCCAGTACTTC
- | once | TRBJ2-2 | TRBV18 | CASSPSTQLTNTGELFF | TGTGCCAGCTCACCAAGTACACAACTCACCAACACCGGGGAGCTGTTTTTT
- | - | TRBJ2-1 | TRBV7-2 | CASQKDGSYNEQFF | TGTGCCAGCCAAAAGGACGGTTCCTACAATGAGCAGTTCTTC
TRBD1 | - | TRBJ1-5 | TRBV6-6 | CASIVTGGRGQPQHF | TGTGCCAGCATCGTGACAGGGGGCAGGGGTCAGCCCCAGCATTTT
- | - | TRBJ2-6 | TRBV7-2 | CASSSGPGANVLTF | TGTGCCAGCAGCTCGGGACCTGGGGCCAACGTCCTGACTTTC
TRBD2 | - | TRBJ2-1 | TRBV9 | CASSVAGGGSVPLF | TGTGCCAGCAGCGTGGCGGGAGGAGGCTCGGTCCCCCTCTTC
- | - | TRBJ2-7 | TRBV28 | CASSDRVAGEQYF | TGTGCCAGCAGTGACAGGGTAGCGGGGGAGCAGTACTTC
TRBD1 | few | TRBJ1-5 | TRBV7-2 | CASSLFGQGNNQPQHF | TGTGCCAGCAGCTTATTTGGACAGGGGAACAATCAGCCCCAGCATTTT